The entry below describes one TCR beta chain. The data belong to a study of CD8 T cells in Susac syndrome. After extraction with the RNeasy kit, roughly 0.45 to 1 ug of the RNA was reverse transcribed using random hexamers. MiXCR was run by TCRdb on the immunoSEQ multiplex PCR reads, yielding one entry per CDR3 protein. The sample lists 110,000 or so distinct CDR3 sequences; roughly 92% were seen once. Sequencing of TCR beta drew on CD8+ and CD4+ T cells from blood. Healthy donors were controls matched for age and sex. This receptor was taken from a human donor in good health. Material: CD8+ T cells from PBMCs.

As DNA, the CDR3 is TGTGCCAGCAGCACCCTGGGAGGTGGTGACTCCTACGAGCAGTACTTC. Amino acids: CASSTLGGGDSYEQYF. The rearrangement links TRBV9 to TRBJ2-7; D perhaps matches TRBD2 (6 bases). Germline V gene data show CDR1 as SGDLS and CDR2 as YYNGEE. The CDR3 loop spans 16 amino acids. V was pared by 4 bases and J by 0 bases, with 17 bases between.